This T cell receptor (beta chain) was found in a study of blood T cell repertoires in COVID-19. V dropped 5 bases and J dropped 0 bases, with 14 bases sitting between them. This CDR3 contains 16 residues. Germline CDR1 is SGHTA and CDR2 is FQGNSA. TCRdb's copy holds only in-frame clones and misses some; the assay was immunoSEQ multiplex PCR. Among approximately 490,000 clones listed, roughly nine tenths were seen once. The chain uses TRBV7-2 and TRBJ1-3, with TRBD1 as a possible D gene (6 bases). This TCR was recovered from a woman aged 60-75 years who had recovered from COVID-19. The sequenced sample was PBMCs or T cells enriched from blood (not recorded which). CDR3 DNA: TGTGCCAGCAGCACGGTTCCGGACAGCTCTGGAAACACCATATATTTT. It yields the protein CASSTVPDSSGNTIYF.